These 31 T cell receptor beta chains share one sample of origin, sequenced in a study of metastatic and nonmetastatic thyroid tumors. TCRdb reanalyzed the PCR reads via MiXCR. The sample yields 6,500 to 10,000 clones, over 20% seen once. Each patient came to thyroid surgery without any prior treatment (of any kind). The sample consisted of tumor tissue. These receptors were taken from a female donor with papillary thyroid cancer or a benign thyroid nodule (not recorded which). Some clones in this sample may be carry-over from other donors' samples.

This clone has just a few counts. This sequence joins TRBV12-3 or TRBV12-4 and TRBJ1-5, with D hard to call. Between the trimmed V and J ends, which lost 6 bases and 2 bases, there was a span of 8 bases. The CDR3 runs to 13 residues. DNA for the CDR3: TGTGCCAGCAGCATAGAGGGCAATCAGCCCCAGCATTTT. Protein sequence: CASSIEGNQPQHF.

By frequency in the sample, this clone is medium-sized. The chain has TRBV12-3 or TRBV12-4 and TRBJ1-5, with D unclear. This CDR3 spans 16 amino acids. V was pared by 3 bases and J by 3 bases, with 15 bases between. CDR3 DNA sequence: TGTGCCAGCAGTTTTAGTCCAGGTGGCACCAATCAGCCCCAGCATTTT. This codes for CASSFSPGGTNQPQHF.

This clone is termed medium-sized. The V call is TRBV6-6, the J call TRBJ1-4, with TRBD1 matching 7 bases. The J segment lost 5 bases and the V segment lost 2 bases, leaving 8 bases of the junction unmatched. The CDR3 loop spans 16 amino acids. Germline CDR1 MNHNY, CDR2 SVGAGI (reference sequence). The CDR3 sequence is CASSYRPGTENEKLFF. The CDR3 DNA follows: TGTGCCAGCAGTTACCGCCCCGGGACAGAGAATGAAAAACTGTTTTTT.

Details on this clone: The CDR3 ends on some other residue instead of the conserved phenylalanine or tryptophan, so this is likely a read error. The J gene is TRBJ2-2, the V gene TRBV13; 10 bases fit TRBD2. CDR3 length equals 20 residues. Germline V lookup: CDR1 PRHDT, CDR2 FYEKMQ (reference sequence). V trimming: 5 bases; J trimming: 5 bases; junction bases outside the gene matches: 20. The CDR3 region is CASSLAVLAGIGASTGELFL. The CDR3 DNA is TGTGCCAGCAGCCTTGCGGTACTAGCGGGAATTGGGGCGAGTACCGGGGAGCTGTTTCTT.

This clone was observed many times. The chain links TRBV27 to TRBJ2-5; tentatively, D is TRBD1 (6 bases). Germline V gene data show CDR1 as MNHEY and CDR2 as SMNVEV (reference sequence). V lost 8 bases, J lost 3 bases, and 16 bases lay in between. The CDR3 runs to 14 residues. This CDR3 reads CASGVPGHEETQYF. The CDR3 DNA is TGTGCCAGCGGCGTGCCGGGACACGAAGAGACCCAGTACTTC.

This sequence joins TRBV28 and TRBJ1-2; D gene unclear. The CDR3 contains 14 residues. Germline CDR1 MDHEN, CDR2 SYDVKM. Trimming took 6 bases from V and 2 from J, leaving 13 bases between them. The CDR3 DNA reads TGTGCCAGCAGCGCTCAAGAGAAGAACTATGGCTACACCTTC. Translating it yields CASSAQEKNYGYTF.

This clone occurred a few times. The chain has TRBV28 and TRBJ2-4; TRBD1 or TRBD2 may be the D gene (7 bases each). The V and J ends lost 2 bases and 0 bases respectively, with 17 bases between them. The germline CDR1 and CDR2 sequences are MDHEN and SYDVKM. CDR3 length: 18 amino acids. The CDR3 loop reads CASSLTASGGAAKNIQYF. The CDR3 DNA follows: TGTGCCAGCAGTTTAACCGCCTCAGGGGGGGCAGCCAAAAACATTCAGTACTTC.

For this clone: This is likely a read error, given that the CDR3 carries no conserved phenylalanine or tryptophan at its end. The V call is TRBV18, the J call TRBJ2-2, with D possibly being TRBD1 (5 bases). The CDR3 totals 13 residues. Trimming cost V 4 bases and J 8 bases, with 11 bases left between them. CDR1 is KGHSH and CDR2 is LQKENI in the germline V gene. Here the CDR3 reads CASSLRQGGELFS. As DNA, the CDR3 is TGTGCCAGCTCACTGCGTCAGGGAGGGGAGCTGTTTTCT.

This clone was picked up a small number of times. The chain combines TRBV2 with TRBJ2-2; 9 bases agree with TRBD1. Germline values: CDR1 SNHLY, CDR2 FYNNEI. Losses at the gene ends were 6 bases for V and 4 bases for J; bases not matched to a gene: 6. This CDR3 has 15 residues. CDR3 sequence reads: CASRRGQGTTGELFF. CDR3 in DNA: TGTGCCAGCAGGAGGGGACAGGGCACCACCGGGGAGCTGTTTTTT.

This clone counts as medium-sized. V gene TRBV11-3 combines with J gene TRBJ2-7; D unclear. V lost 5 bases, J lost 3 bases, and 11 bases lay in between. In germline, CDR1 is SGHNT, CDR2 YENEEA. The CDR3 runs to 13 residues. DNA of the CDR3: TGTGCCAGCAGCCCCCCGGGCATCTACGAGCAGTACTTC. As protein: CASSPPGIYEQYF.

With regard to this clone: Possible read error: a much larger clone is one base away. The sample holds other DNA sequences that translate to the same CDR3. This chain uses TRBV10-3 with TRBJ1-4, with D possibly being TRBD1 (5 bases). Germline V gene sequence: CDR1 ENHRY, CDR2 SYGVKD. The CDR3 sequence is 16 residues long. As DNA, the CDR3 is TGTGCCATCAGTGATCAAATGGGAAGGCAGGGAGGAAAACTGTTCTTT. As protein: CAISDQMGRQGGKLFF.

CDR3 coding DNA: TGCGCCAGCAGCCGGGGTGTAGCGGGGTTTGTCTACGAGCAGTACTTC. Amino acids: CASSRGVAGFVYEQYF. This chain joins TRBV5-1 and TRBJ2-7; 8 positions match TRBD2. This CDR3 has 16 amino acids. V was clipped by 4 bases and J by 3 bases; unmatched bases: 12. Germline V gene data show CDR1 as SGHRS and CDR2 as YFSETQ.

The chain uses TRBV20-1 and TRBJ2-1, with D possibly being TRBD1 or TRBD2 (5 bases each). CDR3 size: 14 residues. V dropped 3 bases and J dropped 4 bases, with 13 bases sitting between them. Germline loops: CDR1 DFQATT, CDR2 SNEGSKA (reference sequence). The DNA of the CDR3 is TGCAGTGCTAGTAGTAGGGGAGTATACAATGAGCAGTTCTTC. Translated: CSASSRGVYNEQFF.

This clone is termed medium-sized. The chain has TRBV5-1 and TRBJ1-1, with 7 bases matching TRBD1. This CDR3 contains 16 residues. V dropped 4 bases and J dropped 4; count of bases not matched to a gene: 13. The V gene's germline CDR1 is SGHRS and CDR2 YFSETQ. The DNA for the CDR3 is TGCGCCAGCAGCCCCTCGGGGGAGGGGGCGGGCACTGAAGCTTTCTTT. Protein: CASSPSGEGAGTEAFF. The whole variable domain, filled in from reference TRBV5-1 and TRBJ1-1, reads KAGVTQTPRYLIKTRGQQVTLSCSPISGHRSVSWYQQTPGQGLQFLFEYFSETQRNKGNFPGRFSGRQFSNSRSEMNVSTLELGDSALYLCASSPSGEGAGTEAFFGQGTRLTVV.

This clone was counted between two and nine times. This chain uses TRBV6-1 with TRBJ2-7; D tentatively reads TRBD1 or TRBD2 (6 bases each). Looked up from germline, CDR1 is MNHNS and CDR2 is SASEGT. The V end was cut by 7 bases, the J end by 6 bases, with 16 bases between. This CDR3 has 13 amino acids. Here the CDR3 reads CASIPLGGGEQYF. In nucleotides, the CDR3 is TGTGCCAGCATCCCCTTGGGGGGCGGCGAGCAGTACTTC.

This clone appeared a few times. A much larger clone sits a single nucleotide away, making a read error possible. The chain is built from TRBV29-1 and TRBJ2-5; D gene unclear. The germline CDR1 and CDR2 sequences are SQVTM and ANQGSEA. The CDR3 length is 10 residues. Trimming removed 6 bases at V and 4 bases at J, with 6 bases between. The CDR3 DNA is TGCAGCGTCTGTGCAGAGACCCAGTACTTC. It encodes CSVCAETQYF.

This chain links TRBV28 with TRBJ2-1; no clear D. The length of the CDR3 is 13 residues. Trimming removed 9 bases at V and 5 bases at J, with 14 bases between. From germline, CDR1 is MDHEN and CDR2 SYDVKM. CDR3: CASSLPADNEQFF. CDR3 DNA: TGTGCCAGTAGCCTACCAGCTGACAATGAGCAGTTCTTC.

The sample holds a few counts of this clone. CDR3 bases: TGTGCCAGCAGTGGAGGGTATGAGCAGTTCTTC. Its protein product is CASSGGYEQFF. V gene TRBV2 combines with J gene TRBJ2-1, with D possibly matching TRBD2 (5 bases). This CDR3 has 11 residues. Looked up from germline, CDR1 is SNHLY and CDR2 is FYNNEI. V was trimmed by 4 bases and J by 8 bases, leaving 6 bases between them.

In this sample, this clone turned up a few times. The chain is built from TRBV28 and TRBJ2-7; D is possibly TRBD1 (6 bases). With 6 bases removed from V and 0 bases from J, the gap between germline ends came to 15 bases. CDR1 MDHEN and CDR2 SYDVKM come from the germline V gene. The CDR3 has 15 amino acids. CDR3 in amino acids: CASSGADRSSYEQYF. CDR3 DNA sequence: TGTGCCAGCAGCGGGGCAGACAGGAGCTCCTACGAGCAGTACTTC.

J is TRBJ1-5 and V is TRBV5-5; no clear D. Germline V CDR1 and CDR2: SGHKS, YYEKEE (reference sequence). The CDR3 totals 15 residues. Trimming stripped 1 base from V and 0 bases from J, with 8 bases between. The CDR3 DNA reads as TGTGCCAGCAGCTTGTTGGAATATAGCAATCAGCCCCAGCATTTT. As protein: CASSLLEYSNQPQHF.

This clone was recorded at least ten times. A much bigger clone sits one base away, suggesting this may be a read error. The rearrangement links TRBV6-1 to TRBJ2-5; 8 bases line up with TRBD1. The CDR3 has 15 amino acids. Germline V gives CDR1 MNHNS, CDR2 SASEGT. The V gene end was trimmed by 6 bases and the J gene end by 4 bases; junction bases not matched to a gene: 10. CDR3 bases: TGTGCCAGCAGCATAAGGCCCGGACAGGGAGAGACCCAGTACTTC. This sequence encodes CASSIRPGQGETQYF.

This clone was detected ten times or more. This chain connects TRBV20-1 to TRBJ1-3; possible D gene TRBD1, 6 bases. CDR3 length: 13 amino acids. Looked up from germline, CDR1 is DFQATT and CDR2 is SNEGSKA (reference sequence). V shed 6 bases and J shed 8 bases, with 17 bases lying between them. CDR3 nucleotide sequence: TGCAGTGCAAGCCACGGACAGCTAGACACCATATATTTT. Protein: CSASHGQLDTIYF.

This clone has ten or more counts. The chain recombines TRBV7-2 with TRBJ1-5; maybe TRBD1 (6 bases). V was pared by 2 bases and J by 0 bases, with 8 bases between. Germline assignment: CDR1 SGHTA and CDR2 FQGNSA. CDR3 length: 15 residues. The CDR3, as DNA: TGTGCCAGCAGCTTACAGGGGAATAGCAATCAGCCCCAGCATTTT. This encodes CASSLQGNSNQPQHF. The entire variable domain, with the rest obtained from reference TRBV7-2 and TRBJ1-5, is as follows: GAGVSQSPSNKVTEKGKDVELRCDPISGHTALYWYRQSLGQGLEFLIYFQGNSAPDKSGLPSDRFSAERTGGSVSTLTIQRTQQEDSAVYLCASSLQGNSNQPQHFGDGTRLSIL.

At least ten counts were recorded for this clone. The rearrangement joins TRBV28 to TRBJ1-4, with TRBD1 matching 8 bases. The V and J ends lost 6 bases and 2 bases, in that order; junction bases with no gene match: 11. Germline V gene sequence: CDR1 MDHEN, CDR2 SYDVKM. This CDR3 comprises 17 residues. CDR3 sequence (DNA): TGTGCCAGCAGGACCTTGACAGGGGTGACGACTAATGAAAAACTGTTTTTT. Encoded protein: CASRTLTGVTTNEKLFF. The full variable domain, with the rest looked up from reference TRBV28 and TRBJ1-4, is DVKVTQSSRYLVKRTGEKVFLECVQDMDHENMFWYRQDPGLGLRLIYFSYDVKMKEKGDIPEGYSVSREKKERFSLILESASTNQTSMYLCASRTLTGVTTNEKLFFGSGTQLSVL.

This clone was detected only a few times. The chain recombines TRBV6-5 with TRBJ2-5; possible D gene TRBD1, 5 bases. CDR1 and CDR2 (germline): MNHEY, SVGAGI. The CDR3 covers 13 residues. Trimming left V 2 bases short and J 2 bases short, with 6 bases between. CDR3 amino acids: CASSYPGQETQYF. CDR3 DNA sequence: TGTGCCAGCAGTTACCCAGGGCAAGAGACCCAGTACTTC.

This clone is classed as medium-sized (0.01 to 0.1%). The V gene is TRBV7-2, the J gene TRBJ2-7; no definite D call. V was clipped by 5 bases and J by 6 bases, with 14 bases between them. This CDR3 is 13 amino acids long. Per the germline V gene, CDR1 is SGHTA and CDR2 is FQGNSA. In nucleotides, the CDR3 is TGTGCCAGCAGCCCCCGCAGGTCCCTCGAGCAGTACTTC. The encoded protein is CASSPRRSLEQYF.

The rearrangement joins TRBV4-1 to TRBJ2-2; TRBD2 is a possible D gene (5 bases). Germline V lookup: CDR1 MGHRA, CDR2 YSYEKL. V dropped 4 bases and J dropped 6 bases, with 18 bases sitting between them. The CDR3 loop spans 16 amino acids. CDR3 nucleotide sequence: TGCGCCAGCAGCCCTTTTGGCGACGGCGGGTCCGGGGAGCTGTTTTTT. Amino acid sequence: CASSPFGDGGSGELFF.

In this sample, this clone turned up a few times. The chain uses TRBV12-5 and TRBJ1-1; D gene uncertain. The CDR3 sequence is 14 residues long. The V gene lost 0 bases and the J gene lost 4 bases, with 9 bases spanning the gap. CDR1 LGHNT and CDR2 FRNRAP come from the germline V gene. This CDR3 is CASGLVPTGTEAFF. For the CDR3, the DNA is TGTGCTAGTGGTTTGGTACCAACGGGCACTGAAGCTTTCTTT.

This clone turned up a few times. V is TRBV6-4 and J is TRBJ2-1; 9 positions agree with TRBD2. J lost 5 bases, V lost 5 bases, and 4 bases had no gene match. In germline, CDR1 is MRHNA, CDR2 SNTAGT. There are 14 residues in the CDR3. DNA for the CDR3: TGTGCCAGCAGTATTAGCGGGAGCAACAATGAGCAGTTCTTC. Its translation is CASSISGSNNEQFF.

This clone counts as medium-sized. The chain combines TRBV29-1 with TRBJ1-1; 8 nucleotides align to TRBD1. CDR1 is SQVTM, CDR2 ANQGSEA, per germline. V shed 7 bases, J shed 5 bases, and the junction held 9 bases outside the gene matches. CDR3 size: 13 residues. The CDR3 spells CSARGQGLTEAFF. The CDR3 coding sequence is TGCAGCGCCAGGGGGCAGGGCCTGACTGAAGCTTTCTTT.

The sample holds a few counts of this clone. A much larger clone sits a single nucleotide away, making a read error possible. This sequence joins TRBV19 and TRBJ2-5; TRBD1 might be the D (5 bases). The CDR3 runs to 14 residues. Looked up from germline, CDR1 is LNHDA and CDR2 is SQIVND (reference sequence). V was trimmed by 8 bases and J by 1 base, leaving 14 bases between them. The CDR3 coding sequence is TGTGCCAGTGGTACCCGACAGATCCAAGAGACCCAGTACTTC. Translating gives CASGTRQIQETQYF.